The clone carrying this TCR beta chain appeared once. Original data processing: Reference gene primer amplification gave nucleated cell count estimates. Sequencing was performed with immunoSEQ multiplex PCR; in TCRdb, only in-frame clones are kept and a portion is missing. That table is the source of V, J and clone size, and D and trimming were worked out from the DNA. The sample holds some 130,000 clones, 70% to 85% seen once. These data originate in a study of blood T cell repertoires in COVID-19. Study details: Material from acute and convalescent COVID-19 was sourced from the United States, Italy and Spain. Sources were T cells, B-cell-depleted T cells, or PBMCs; the material itself was cDNA or gDNA.

In germline, CDR1 is MDHEN, CDR2 SYDVKM. V trimming: 4 bases; J trimming: 3 bases; junction bases outside the gene matches: 5. The CDR3 has 15 amino acids. This clonotype was obtained from a man aged 55-75 years who had recovered from COVID-19. The gene calls are TRBV28 and TRBJ2-3; 9 nucleotides agree with TRBD1. The sample was peripheral blood. CDR3 sequence reads: CASSSDRGETDTQYF. For the CDR3, the DNA is TGTGCCAGCAGTTCCGACAGGGGGGAGACAGATACGCAGTATTTT.